The rows below give T cell receptor beta chains drawn from one sample of a study of shared clonotypes between healthy human individuals. Libraries were prepared by immunoSEQ multiplex PCR; TCRdb keeps only in-frame clonotypes and omits some of them. Of about 700,000 clones detected, 92% appear once; the ten largest clones hold approximately 24%. Sequencing input: naive CD8+ T cells sorted from blood. Every receptor here comes from a man aged 25 to 40 in good health. CDR3s include the opening cysteine and the closing phenylalanine or tryptophan. A D gene is named only where the DNA matches it firmly. Clone size is stated in some rows and not others, as once, few, many or a class when expanded.

- TRBJ2-7 TRBV4-2 - 15 TGTGCCAGCAGCCAAGAGGACTTTTCTCCCTACGAGCAGTACTTC CASSQEDFSPYEQYF
- TRBJ2-3 TRBV2 - 16 TGTGCCAGCAGTGAATACCTAGGGGGGCAGATGGATACGCAGTATTTT CASSEYLGGQMDTQYF
- TRBJ2-1 TRBV5-1 few 15 TGCGCCAGCAGCAAAACTACAAGCTCCTACAATGAGCAGTTCTTC CASSKTTSSYNEQFF
TRBD1 TRBJ2-7 TRBV7-9 - 15 TGTGCCAGCAGCTTTTACCGGGACAGCCTCTACGAGCAGTACTTC CASSFYRDSLYEQYF
TRBD2 TRBJ2-7 TRBV27 - 15 TGTGCCAGCAGGGTAGCGGGAGTGGGCGCCTACGAGCAGTACTTC CASRVAGVGAYEQYF
- TRBJ2-2 TRBV30 few 13 TGTGCCTGGAGTATCGCCGGCGCCGGGGAGCTGTTTTTT CAWSIAGAGELFF
TRBD1 TRBJ2-1 TRBV11-2 - 15 TGTGCCAGCAGCACATGGGACAGCTCCTACAATGAGCAGTTCTTC CASSTWDSSYNEQFF
TRBD1 TRBJ2-7 TRBV29-1 - 13 TGCAGCGGTGAGGACAGGGGATTGGGAGAGCAGTACTTC CSGEDRGLGEQYF
- TRBJ2-5 TRBV7-9 - 15 TGTGCCAGCATCGGGGGAAGCCGGCACCAAGAGACCCAGTACTTC CASIGGSRHQETQYF
- TRBJ1-6 TRBV27 once 16 TGTGCCAGCAGTTCCCTCCACCAGGGAGGCAATTCACCCCTCCACTTT CASSSLHQGGNSPLHF
TRBD1 TRBJ2-5 TRBV2 - 14 TGTGCCAGCAGCCCGGGACAGTTCCAAGAGACCCAGTACTTC CASSPGQFQETQYF
TRBD2 TRBJ2-2 TRBV27 - 16 TGTGCCAGCAGCCTTCCACTAGCGGGAGAATCCGGGGAGCTGTTTTTT CASSLPLAGESGELFF
TRBD1 TRBJ1-3 TRBV28 - 14 TGTGCCAGCAGTCACGACAGGGCTGGAAACACCATATATTTT CASSHDRAGNTIYF
TRBD2 TRBJ2-1 TRBV4-1 - 16 TGCGCCAGCAGCCAAGCGGGACTAGCGACCTACAATGAGCAGTTCTTC CASSQAGLATYNEQFF
TRBD2 TRBJ2-7 TRBV19 - 13 TGTGCCAGTAGTATAGCGGGGGGGCGCGAGCAGTACTTC CASSIAGGREQYF
- TRBJ1-1 TRBV7-7 - 13 TGTGCCAGCAGCTTTGGATCCCGATTACTGGCTTTCTTT CASSFGSRLLAFF
TRBD2 TRBJ2-7 TRBV2 - 18 TGTGCCAGCACCTACTGGGGTACTAGCGGGAGGGACCTCAACGAGCAGTACTTC CASTYWGTSGRDLNEQYF
TRBD1 TRBJ2-1 TRBV5-1 - 15 TGCGCCAGCAGCGCCGGACAGGGGGTCTACAATGAGCAGTTCTTC CASSAGQGVYNEQFF
TRBD1 TRBJ2-7 TRBV5-6 - 14 TGTGCCAGCAGCTTGGGACAGGGGGCCTACGAGCAGTACTTC CASSLGQGAYEQYF
TRBD2 TRBJ2-2 TRBV28 - 14 TGTGCCAGTCACGGACTAGCGGGGACCGGGGAGCTGTTTTTT CASHGLAGTGELFF
- TRBJ2-1 TRBV6-1 - 14 TGTGCCAGCAGTGACGGCATGGGGAGTTGGGAGCAGTTCTTC CASSDGMGSWEQFF
- TRBJ2-4 TRBV19 - 14 TGTGCCACCGCCCAGAACATAGCCAAAAACATTCAGTACTTC CATAQNIAKNIQYF
TRBD2 TRBJ2-1 TRBV6-5 - 14 TGTGCCAGCAGGTACGGGGCGACTAGCGGGTTGCAGTTCTTC CASRYGATSGLQFF
- TRBJ1-5 TRBV28 - 12 TGTGCTAGCAGTACACCTAATCAGCCCCAGCATTTT CASSTPNQPQHF
TRBD2 TRBJ2-1 TRBV4-3 - 15 TGCGCCAGCAGCCAAGATGGTCTAGCGGGAGATGAGCAGTTCTTC CASSQDGLAGDEQFF
TRBD2 TRBJ2-1 TRBV19 - 15 TGTGCCAGTAGTATGAGCGGGGCCTCCTACAATGAGCAGTTCTTC CASSMSGASYNEQFF
- TRBJ2-7 TRBV27 - 14 TGTGCCAGCAGTGTATATTCTGGCACCTACGAGCAGTACTTC CASSVYSGTYEQYF
TRBD1 TRBJ2-1 TRBV7-7 - 15 TGTGCCAGCAGCTTGGGGACAGGGGGTTTCAATGAGCAGTTCTTC CASSLGTGGFNEQFF
- TRBJ2-3 TRBV5-1 - 16 TGCGCCAGCAGTCCCAGGGGTGTAATGATCACAGATACGCAGTATTTT CASSPRGVMITDTQYF
- TRBJ2-1 TRBV4-2 - 17 TGTGCCAGCAGCCAAGATGGTTCTAGACCGGGCCCCAATGAGCAGTTCTTC CASSQDGSRPGPNEQFF
- TRBJ2-1 TRBV11-2 once 16 TGTGCCAGCAGCTTAGGGGAGTACCGAACCTACAATGAGCAGTTCTTC CASSLGEYRTYNEQFF
TRBD2 TRBJ2-3 TRBV5-4 - 15 TGTGCCAGCAGCTCCCTAGCGGGAGAAGGAGATACGCAGTATTTT CASSSLAGEGDTQYF
- TRBJ1-1 TRBV6-1 - 12 TGTGCCAGCAGTGTGGAGAACACTGAAGCTTTCTTT CASSVENTEAFF
TRBD1 TRBJ2-7 TRBV10-3 - 14 TGTGCCATCACGCGGGACAGGAGCTCCTACGAGCAGTACTTC CAITRDRSSYEQYF
TRBD2 TRBJ2-1 TRBV27 - 15 TGTGCCAGCAGTCGGACTAGCGGGAGTATCAATGAGCAGTTCTTC CASSRTSGSINEQFF
TRBD1 TRBJ1-2 TRBV27 - 15 TGTGCCAGCAGTCCGGGACAGGGACTGGCCTATGGCTACACCTTC CASSPGQGLAYGYTF
TRBD1 TRBJ1-4 TRBV14 - 15 TGTGCCAGCAGCCCCCTCGGACAGGAGGGAGAAAAACTGTTTTTT CASSPLGQEGEKLFF
TRBD2 TRBJ2-2 TRBV5-4 - 15 TGTGCCAGCAGCTTGGGACTAGCGGACACCGGGGAGCTGTTTTTT CASSLGLADTGELFF
TRBD2 TRBJ2-3 TRBV5-8 - 16 TGTGCCAGCAGCTTTAGACTAGCGGGAACCACAGATACGCAGTATTTT CASSFRLAGTTDTQYF
- TRBJ2-3 TRBV28 - 15 TGTGCCAGCAGTTTCGGGAGACATCGCACAGATACGCAGTATTTT CASSFGRHRTDTQYF
- TRBJ1-5 TRBV27 few 12 TGTGCCAGCAGTCCCCCCAATCAGCCCCAGCATTTT CASSPPNQPQHF
- TRBJ2-1 TRBV25-1 - 16 TGTGCCAGCAGTGTGAGGGAATCGAGCTTCTACAATGAGCAGTTCTTC CASSVRESSFYNEQFF
TRBD2 TRBJ2-1 TRBV10-1 - 15 TGCGCCAGCAGTGACGGAGCGGGAGCCTACAATGAGCAGTTCTTC CASSDGAGAYNEQFF
- TRBJ1-4 TRBV2 - 13 TGTGCCAGCAGGGCAGGGTATAATGAAAAACTGTTTTTT CASRAGYNEKLFF
TRBD1 TRBJ2-7 TRBV6-5 - 14 TGTGCCAGCAGTAACTCCGGGACAGGGGGCGAGCAGTACTTC CASSNSGTGGEQYF
- TRBJ1-5 TRBV7-2 - 14 TGTGCCAGCAGCTTAGGGGGTTTGCTTCAGCCCCAGCATTTT CASSLGGLLQPQHF
- TRBJ2-1 TRBV25-1 - 12 TGTGCCAGCAGCGGAACCTACAATGAGCAGTTCTTC CASSGTYNEQFF
TRBD2 TRBJ2-1 TRBV5-1 - 16 TGCGCCAGCAGCTCCCTGACTAGCGGGACGTACAATGAGCAGTTCTTC CASSSLTSGTYNEQFF
TRBD2 TRBJ2-7 TRBV6-5 - 14 TGTGCCAGCAGAACGGCCGGGAGGAACTACGAGCAGTACTTC CASRTAGRNYEQYF
- TRBJ1-5 TRBV4-3 - 15 TGCGCCAGCAGCCAAGATTTAGGAGTTACTCAGCCCCAGCATTTT CASSQDLGVTQPQHF
TRBD1 TRBJ2-1 TRBV5-6 once 16 TGTGCCAGCAGCACAGGTCCGGGACAGGCAAACAATGAGCAGTTCTTC CASSTGPGQANNEQFF
TRBD1 TRBJ2-7 TRBV27 - 13 TGTGCCAGCAGTTTGGACAGGGGGTCGGAGCAGTACTTC CASSLDRGSEQYF
TRBD1 TRBJ1-1 TRBV6-1 - 13 TGTGCCAGCAAAATTACAGGGGGAACTGAAGCTTTCTTT CASKITGGTEAFF
TRBD2 TRBJ2-7 TRBV11-3 - 15 TGTGCCAGCAGCCCATGGACTAGTAACACCTACGAGCAGTACTTC CASSPWTSNTYEQYF
- TRBJ2-5 TRBV9 - 15 TGTGCCAGCAGCGTAGACGGCAACCTTCAAGAGACCCAGTACTTC CASSVDGNLQETQYF
- TRBJ1-1 TRBV7-2 - 16 TGTGCCAGCAGCTTAAGGATGGAGTCATCAGACACTGAAGCTTTCTTT CASSLRMESSDTEAFF
- TRBJ2-3 TRBV6-5 - 15 TGTGCCAGCAGTCCGACGCCAGGCCCCACAGATACGCAGTATTTT CASSPTPGPTDTQYF
- TRBJ2-7 TRBV23-1 - 16 TGCGCCAGCAGTCAGCACTACAGGGCCAACTCCTACGAGCAGTACTTC CASSQHYRANSYEQYF
TRBD1 TRBJ2-7 TRBV13 once 15 TGTGCCAGCAGCTGGCCGGGACAGGGGGACAACGAGCAGTACTTC CASSWPGQGDNEQYF